The clone carrying this TCR beta chain was detected a few times. Trimming removed 1 base at V and 7 bases at J, with 8 bases between. CDR3 size: 13 residues. Germline-derived CDR1 and CDR2 are MGHRA and YSYEKL. The entry originates in a study of cytomegalovirus exposure and HLA in healthy donors. Study context: As released early, the data held 85 million to 95 million unique TCRs from HLA-typed donors.

The PCR contained 60 Vbeta and 13 Jbeta primers. Measured with immunoSEQ multiplex PCR; TCRdb has only the in-frame clones, and not every one. This table has around 130,000 clones, roughly four fifths appearing once. The rearrangement links TRBV4-1 to TRBJ2-1, with no clear D. This sequence originates from a woman in her thirties or forties in good health and CMV-seropositive. The material sequenced was PBMCs. The CDR3, as DNA: TGCGCCAGCAGCCAAGTTAGTGTTAATGAGCAGTTCTTC. It translates to CASSQVSVNEQFF.